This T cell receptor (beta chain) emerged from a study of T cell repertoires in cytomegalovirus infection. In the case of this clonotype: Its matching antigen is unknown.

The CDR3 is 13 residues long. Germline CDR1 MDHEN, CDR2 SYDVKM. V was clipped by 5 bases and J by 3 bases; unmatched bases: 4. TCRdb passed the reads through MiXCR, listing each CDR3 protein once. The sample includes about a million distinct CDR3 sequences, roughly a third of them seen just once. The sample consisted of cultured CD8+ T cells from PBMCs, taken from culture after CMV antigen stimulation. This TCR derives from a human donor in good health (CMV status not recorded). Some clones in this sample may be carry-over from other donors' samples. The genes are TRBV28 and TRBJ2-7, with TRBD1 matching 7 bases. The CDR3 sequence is CASSPDRVYEQYV. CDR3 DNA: TGTGCCAGCAGTCCAGACAGGGTCTACGAGCAGTACGTC.